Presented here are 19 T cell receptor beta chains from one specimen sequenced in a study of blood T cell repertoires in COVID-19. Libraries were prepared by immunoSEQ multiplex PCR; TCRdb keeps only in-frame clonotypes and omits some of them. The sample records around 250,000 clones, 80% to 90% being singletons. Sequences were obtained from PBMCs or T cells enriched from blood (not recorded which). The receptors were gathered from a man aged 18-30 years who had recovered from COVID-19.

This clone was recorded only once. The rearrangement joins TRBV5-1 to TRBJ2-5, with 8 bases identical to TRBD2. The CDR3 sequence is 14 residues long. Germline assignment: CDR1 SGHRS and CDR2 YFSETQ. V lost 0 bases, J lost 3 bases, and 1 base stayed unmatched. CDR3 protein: CASSLGRGEETQYF. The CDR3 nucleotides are TGCGCCAGCAGCTTGGGGCGGGGGGAAGAGACCCAGTACTTC.

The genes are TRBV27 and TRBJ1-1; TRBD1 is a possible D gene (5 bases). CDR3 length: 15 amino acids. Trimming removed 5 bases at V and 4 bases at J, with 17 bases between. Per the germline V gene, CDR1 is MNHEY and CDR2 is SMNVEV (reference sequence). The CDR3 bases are TGTGCCAGCAGTCTCAGGCGGGGGATGAGCACTGAAGCTTTCTTT. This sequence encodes CASSLRRGMSTEAFF.

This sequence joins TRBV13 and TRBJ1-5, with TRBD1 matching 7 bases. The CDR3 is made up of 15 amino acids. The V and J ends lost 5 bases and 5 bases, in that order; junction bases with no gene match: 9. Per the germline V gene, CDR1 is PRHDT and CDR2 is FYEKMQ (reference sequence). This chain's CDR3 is CASSDRGQPDQPQHF. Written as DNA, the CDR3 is TGTGCCAGCAGCGACCGGGGACAGCCGGATCAGCCCCAGCATTTT.

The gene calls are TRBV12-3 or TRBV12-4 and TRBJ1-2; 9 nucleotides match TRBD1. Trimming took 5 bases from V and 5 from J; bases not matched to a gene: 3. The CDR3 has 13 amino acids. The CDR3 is CASSEGQGYGYTF. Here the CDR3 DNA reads TGTGCCAGCAGTGAAGGACAGGGGTATGGCTACACCTTC.

The CDR3 bases are TGTGCCAGCAGACTAACAGGGGCCCTCCAAGAGACCCAGTACTTC. This codes for CASRLTGALQETQYF. The chain uses TRBV27 and TRBJ2-5; 7 bases match TRBD1. The V and J ends lost 6 bases and 1 base, in that order; junction bases with no gene match: 8. This CDR3 comprises 15 residues. The germline V gene encodes CDR1 MNHEY and CDR2 SMNVEV (reference sequence).

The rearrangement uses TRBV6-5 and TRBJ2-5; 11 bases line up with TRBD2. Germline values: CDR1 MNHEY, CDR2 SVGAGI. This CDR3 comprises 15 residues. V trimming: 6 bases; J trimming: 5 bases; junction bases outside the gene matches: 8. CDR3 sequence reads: CASRFSGGAGETQYF. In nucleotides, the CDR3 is TGTGCCAGCAGATTTAGCGGGGGGGCGGGTGAGACCCAGTACTTC.

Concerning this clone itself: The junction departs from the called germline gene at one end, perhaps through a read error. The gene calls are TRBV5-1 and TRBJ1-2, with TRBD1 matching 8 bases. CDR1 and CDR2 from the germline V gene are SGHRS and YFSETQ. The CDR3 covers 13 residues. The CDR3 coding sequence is TGCGCCAGCAGCTCCGGACAGGGTAGAGCAGACCTCTTC. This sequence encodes CASSSGQGRADLF. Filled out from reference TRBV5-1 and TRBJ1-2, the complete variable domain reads KAGVTQTPRYLIKTRGQQVTLSCSPISGHRSVSWYQQTPGQGLQFLFEYFSETQRNKGNFPGRFSGRQFSNSRSEMNVSTLELGDSALYLCASSSGQGRADLFGSGTRLTVV.

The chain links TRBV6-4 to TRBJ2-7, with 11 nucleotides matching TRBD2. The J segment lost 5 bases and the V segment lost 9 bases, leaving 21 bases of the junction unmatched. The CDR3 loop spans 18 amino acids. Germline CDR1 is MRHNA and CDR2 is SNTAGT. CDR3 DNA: TGTGCCAGAATGATCTTTGAGCTAGCGGGAGGAGTTCGCAACGAGCAGTACTTC. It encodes CARMIFELAGGVRNEQYF.

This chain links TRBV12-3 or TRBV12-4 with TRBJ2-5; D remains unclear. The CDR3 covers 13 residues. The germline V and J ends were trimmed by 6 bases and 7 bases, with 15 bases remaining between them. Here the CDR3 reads CASSFTSIGTQYF. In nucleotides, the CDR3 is TGTGCCAGCAGCTTCACCTCGATCGGGACCCAGTACTTC.

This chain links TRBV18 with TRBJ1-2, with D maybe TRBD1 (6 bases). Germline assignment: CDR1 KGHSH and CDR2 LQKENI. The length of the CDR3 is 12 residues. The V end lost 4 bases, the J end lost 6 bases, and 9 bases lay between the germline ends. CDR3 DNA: TGTGCCAGCTCACGGACAGACGATGGCTACACCTTC. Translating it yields CASSRTDDGYTF.

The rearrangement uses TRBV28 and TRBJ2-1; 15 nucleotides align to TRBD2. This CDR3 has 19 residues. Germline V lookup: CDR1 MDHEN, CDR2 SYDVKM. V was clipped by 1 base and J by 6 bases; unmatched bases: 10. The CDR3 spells CASSLSGLAGGNRINEQFF. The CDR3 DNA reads TGTGCCAGCAGTTTATCGGGACTAGCGGGAGGAAACCGTATCAATGAGCAGTTCTTC. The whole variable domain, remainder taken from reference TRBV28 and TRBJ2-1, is DVKVTQSSRYLVKRTGEKVFLECVQDMDHENMFWYRQDPGLGLRLIYFSYDVKMKEKGDIPEGYSVSREKKERFSLILESASTNQTSMYLCASSLSGLAGGNRINEQFFGPGTRLTVL.

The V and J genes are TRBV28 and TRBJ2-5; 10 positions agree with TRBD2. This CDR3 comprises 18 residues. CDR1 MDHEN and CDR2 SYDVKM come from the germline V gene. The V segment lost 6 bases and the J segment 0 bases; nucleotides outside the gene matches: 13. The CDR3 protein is CASSLWTSGDKYQETQYF. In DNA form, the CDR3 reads TGTGCCAGCAGCCTCTGGACTAGCGGAGATAAGTACCAAGAGACCCAGTACTTC.

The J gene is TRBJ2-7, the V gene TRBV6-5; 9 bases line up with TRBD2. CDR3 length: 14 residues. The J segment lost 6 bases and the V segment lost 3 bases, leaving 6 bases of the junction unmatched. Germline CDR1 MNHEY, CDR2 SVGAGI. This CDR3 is CASSYVAGASEQYF. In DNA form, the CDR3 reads TGTGCCAGCAGTTATGTAGCGGGAGCTTCCGAGCAGTACTTC.

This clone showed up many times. CDR3 DNA: TGTGCCAGTAGTATTGGACAGGAGACCTACGAGCAGTACTTC. It is translated as CASSIGQETYEQYF. This chain connects TRBV19 to TRBJ2-7; 7 positions agree with TRBD1. The CDR3 extends over 14 amino acids. V lost 3 bases and J lost 2; bases outside the gene matches: 4. Germline V gives CDR1 LNHDA, CDR2 SQIVND (reference sequence).

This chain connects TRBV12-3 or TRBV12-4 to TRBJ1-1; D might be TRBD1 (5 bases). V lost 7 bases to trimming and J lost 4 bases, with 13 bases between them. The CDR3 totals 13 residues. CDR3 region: CASTSGGGTEAFF. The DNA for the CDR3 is TGTGCCAGCACAAGCGGGGGGGGCACTGAAGCTTTCTTT.

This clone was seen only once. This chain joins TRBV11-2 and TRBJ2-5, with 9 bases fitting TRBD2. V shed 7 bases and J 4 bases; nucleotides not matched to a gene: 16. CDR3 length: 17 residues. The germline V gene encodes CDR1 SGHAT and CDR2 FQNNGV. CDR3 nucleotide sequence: TGTGCCAGCACCCGTCGATGGGGACTAGCCTTTTCAGAGACCCAGTACTTC. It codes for CASTRRWGLAFSETQYF.

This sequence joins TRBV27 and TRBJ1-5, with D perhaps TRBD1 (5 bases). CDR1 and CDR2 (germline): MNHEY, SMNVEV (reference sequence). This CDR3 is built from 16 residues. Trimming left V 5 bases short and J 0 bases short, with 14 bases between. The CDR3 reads CASSGGAPFSNQPQHF. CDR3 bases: TGTGCCAGCAGTGGAGGGGCACCTTTTAGCAATCAGCCCCAGCATTTT.

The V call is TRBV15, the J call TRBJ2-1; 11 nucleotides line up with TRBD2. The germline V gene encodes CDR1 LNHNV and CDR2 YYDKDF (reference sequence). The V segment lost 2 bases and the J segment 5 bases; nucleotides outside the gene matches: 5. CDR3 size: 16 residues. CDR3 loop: CATSRLPGLADNEQFF. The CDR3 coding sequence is TGTGCCACCAGCAGATTACCGGGACTAGCGGACAATGAGCAGTTCTTC.

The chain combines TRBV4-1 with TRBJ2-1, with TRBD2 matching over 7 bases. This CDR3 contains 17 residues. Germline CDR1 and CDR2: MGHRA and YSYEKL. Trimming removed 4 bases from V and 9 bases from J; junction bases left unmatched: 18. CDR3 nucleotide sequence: TGCGCCAGCAGCCCAAGACTTCTCGGACTAGTATTGATTGAGCAGTTCTTC. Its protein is CASSPRLLGLVLIEQFF.